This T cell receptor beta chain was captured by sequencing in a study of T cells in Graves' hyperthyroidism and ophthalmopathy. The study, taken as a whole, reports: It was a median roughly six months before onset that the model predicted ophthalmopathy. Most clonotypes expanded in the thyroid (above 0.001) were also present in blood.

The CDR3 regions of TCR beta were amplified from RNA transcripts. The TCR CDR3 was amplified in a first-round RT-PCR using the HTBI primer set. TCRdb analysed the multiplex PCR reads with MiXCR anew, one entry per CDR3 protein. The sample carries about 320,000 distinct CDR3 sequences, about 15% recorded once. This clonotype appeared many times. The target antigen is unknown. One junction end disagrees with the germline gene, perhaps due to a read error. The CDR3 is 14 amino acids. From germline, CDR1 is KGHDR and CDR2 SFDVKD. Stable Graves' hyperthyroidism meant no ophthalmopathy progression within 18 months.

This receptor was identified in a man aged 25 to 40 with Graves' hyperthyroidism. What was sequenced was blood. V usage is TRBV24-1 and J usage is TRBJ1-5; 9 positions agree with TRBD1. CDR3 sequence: CATGDRGSNQPQHF. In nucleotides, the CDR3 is TGTGCCACCGGTGACAGGGGGAGCAATCAGCCCCAGCATTTT.